The 32 T cell receptor beta chains listed next were all sequenced from one sample in a study of blood T cell repertoires in COVID-19. Data came from immunoSEQ multiplex PCR; TCRdb stores just in-frame clones and leaves some out. Here the sample spans over 130,000 clones, more than 75% being singletons. Sequencing was carried out using peripheral blood. The receptor source for this set is an elderly woman with acute or convalescent COVID-19.

The chain couples TRBV27 to TRBJ2-1; D remains unclear. The ends were cut back, 3 bases at V and 0 bases at J, with 9 bases in the middle. From germline, CDR1 is MNHEY and CDR2 SMNVEV (reference sequence). The CDR3 contains 15 residues. The CDR3 bases are TGTGCCAGCAGTTTGGTCCTAAACTCCTACAATGAGCAGTTCTTC. Its protein is CASSLVLNSYNEQFF.

This chain uses TRBV3-1 (or the pseudogene TRBV3-2) with TRBJ1-5; TRBD1 matches 10 bases. From germline, CDR1 is LGHDT and CDR2 YNNKEL (reference sequence). The V segment lost 1 base and the J segment 6 bases; nucleotides outside the gene matches: 3. This CDR3 is built from 15 residues. The CDR3, as DNA: TGTGCCAGCAGCCAAGGACAGGGGGCGATTCAGCCCCAGCATTTT. Protein: CASSQGQGAIQPQHF.

The chain carries TRBV12-3 or TRBV12-4 and TRBJ1-5; D uncertain. There are 13 residues in the CDR3. V gave up 3 bases and J gave up 5 bases, with 8 bases separating them. CDR3: CASSFDGYQPQHF. CDR3 nucleotides: TGTGCCAGCAGTTTCGACGGGTATCAGCCCCAGCATTTT.

The chain links TRBV5-5 to TRBJ1-5; D possibly corresponds to TRBD1 (6 bases). Germline CDR1 SGHKS, CDR2 YYEKEE (reference sequence). This CDR3 has 15 amino acids. Trimming removed 4 bases from V and 4 bases from J, with 15 bases in between. The CDR3 region is CASSRGGRDNQPQHF. In nucleotides, the CDR3 is TGTGCCAGCAGCCGAGGGGGAAGGGATAATCAGCCCCAGCATTTT.

CDR3 region: CASSLVGVNTGELFF. The DNA of the CDR3 is TGCGCCAGCAGCTTGGTAGGAGTGAACACCGGGGAGCTGTTTTTT. The rearrangement uses TRBV5-1 and TRBJ2-2; D is unresolved. This CDR3 contains 15 residues. V dropped 0 bases and J dropped 1 base, with 7 bases sitting between them. Germline-derived CDR1 and CDR2 are SGHRS and YFSETQ.

The chain uses TRBV5-6 and TRBJ2-5, with 10 bases that match TRBD2. This CDR3 comprises 17 residues. Germline CDR1 and CDR2: SGHDT and YYEEEE. The trim removed 2 bases at V and 3 bases at J, leaving 10 bases unmatched. CDR3 sequence reads: CASSFDLAGANKETQYF. For the CDR3, the DNA is TGTGCCAGCAGCTTCGATCTAGCGGGAGCCAATAAAGAGACCCAGTACTTC. Looking up the rest from reference TRBV5-6 and TRBJ2-5 gives the full variable domain: DAGVTQSPTHLIKTRGQQVTLRCSPKSGHDTVSWYQQALGQGPQFIFQYYEEEERQRGNFPDRFSGHQFPNYSSELNVNALLLGDSALYLCASSFDLAGANKETQYFGPGTRLLVL.

The rearrangement uses TRBV7-9 and TRBJ2-3; TRBD2 matches 9 bases. The CDR3 loop spans 18 amino acids. The V segment lost 5 bases and the J segment 4 bases; nucleotides outside the gene matches: 16. Germline loops: CDR1 SEHNR, CDR2 FQNEAQ (reference sequence). This chain's CDR3 is CASSPPYRLAGRADTQYF. As DNA, the CDR3 is TGTGCCAGCAGCCCCCCTTATCGGCTAGCGGGAAGGGCAGATACGCAGTATTTT.

The chain uses TRBV15 and TRBJ1-2; a weak D match, TRBD1 (6 bases). The CDR3 has 15 amino acids. Trimming removed 5 bases at V and 3 bases at J, with 16 bases between. CDR1 is LNHNV, CDR2 YYDKDF, per germline (reference sequence). CDR3 amino acids: CATSGDTGRDYGYTF. CDR3 coding DNA: TGTGCCACCAGCGGGGACACTGGCCGGGACTATGGCTACACCTTC.

J is TRBJ2-1 and V is TRBV12-3 or TRBV12-4; TRBD1 agrees at 8 bases. The CDR3 has 12 residues. V lost 2 bases, J lost 9 bases, and 0 bases stayed unmatched. CDR3 in DNA: TGTGCCAGCAGTTTAACAGGGGGTGAGCAGTTCTTC. Encoded protein: CASSLTGGEQFF.

V gene TRBV5-4 combines with J gene TRBJ2-1; tentatively, D is TRBD1 (5 bases). The CDR3 is 15 amino acids. Germline lookup yields CDR1 SGHNT and CDR2 YYREEE (reference sequence). V was clipped by 0 bases and J by 5 bases, with 12 bases between them. The CDR3 protein is CASSLGQGQHNEQFF. The CDR3 nucleotides read TGTGCCAGCAGCTTGGGGCAGGGTCAGCACAATGAGCAGTTCTTC.

The rearrangement links TRBV6-4 to TRBJ2-3, with 9 bases that match TRBD1. The CDR3 is 16 amino acids. CDR1 and CDR2 from the germline V gene are MRHNA and SNTAGT. V was clipped by 0 bases and J by 6 bases; unmatched bases: 7. CDR3 in DNA: TGTGCCAGCAGTGACTCGGGACAGGGAAGTGCGGATACGCAGTATTTT. This gives the protein CASSDSGQGSADTQYF.

The rearrangement uses TRBV10-3 and TRBJ2-5, with D perhaps matching TRBD1 (6 bases). V gave up 2 bases and J gave up 5 bases, with 15 bases separating them. Germline V lookup: CDR1 ENHRY, CDR2 SYGVKD. The CDR3 runs 15 residues. The CDR3 DNA reads TGTGCCATCAGTGAGGGACAGCCCACGGTGGAGACCCAGTACTTC. It codes for CAISEGQPTVETQYF.

The chain employs TRBV25-1 and TRBJ1-2, with D possibly matching TRBD1 (5 bases). Looked up from germline, CDR1 is MGHDK and CDR2 is SYGVNS. The CDR3 is 15 amino acids. The V gene lost 4 bases and the J gene lost 4 bases, with 16 bases spanning the gap. The CDR3 region is CASSGGGVPGYGYTF. The CDR3 DNA reads as TGTGCCAGCAGTGGCGGGGGGGTTCCTGGCTATGGCTACACCTTC.

The chain is built from TRBV6-6 and TRBJ1-5; 9 bases fit TRBD1. The CDR3 is made up of 15 amino acids. V trimming: 10 bases; J trimming: 0 bases; junction bases outside the gene matches: 7. The germline gives CDR1 MNHNY, CDR2 SVGAGI (reference sequence). CDR3: CAKGRTGDSNQPQHF. The CDR3 bases are TGTGCCAAAGGGCGGACAGGGGATAGCAATCAGCCCCAGCATTTT.

The rearrangement links TRBV11-2 to TRBJ1-5; 9 bases fit TRBD1. The ends lost 4 bases at V and 1 base at J; junction bases unmatched: 5. Germline V lookup: CDR1 SGHAT, CDR2 FQNNGV. This CDR3 comprises 16 residues. The CDR3 nucleotides are TGTGCCAGCAGCTGGCGACAGGGGGTAAGCAATCAGCCCCAGCATTTT. It codes for CASSWRQGVSNQPQHF.

In its sample, this clone was seen once. The V gene is TRBV15, the J gene TRBJ2-1; TRBD1 matches 7 bases. Trimming cost V 9 bases and J 5 bases; bases outside gene matches: 13. CDR3 length: 15 amino acids. Germline V gene lookup returns CDR1 LNHNV and CDR2 YYDKDF (reference sequence). The DNA for the CDR3 is TGTGCCACTTCGGACAGGTACGGGTCGGACAATGAGCAGTTCTTC. It is translated as CATSDRYGSDNEQFF. The variable domain in full, with the rest retrieved from reference TRBV15 and TRBJ2-1, is DAMVIQNPRYQVTQFGKPVTLSCSQTLNHNVMYWYQQKSSQAPKLLFHYYDKDFNNEADTPDNFQSRRPNTSFCFLDIRSPGLGDTAMYLCATSDRYGSDNEQFFGPGTRLTVL.

V usage is TRBV7-6 and J usage is TRBJ1-1; TRBD1 is a possible D gene (5 bases). This CDR3 is 15 amino acids long. Trimming took off 3 bases at V and 0 bases at J, with 11 bases between the two ends. CDR1 is SGHVS and CDR2 is FNYEAQ in the germline V gene. The CDR3 spells CASSLAGLMNTEAFF. The CDR3 bases are TGTGCCAGCAGCTTGGCAGGGCTGATGAACACTGAAGCTTTCTTT.

This rearrangement joins TRBV6-5 to TRBJ1-2, with D perhaps TRBD1 (5 bases). Looked up from germline, CDR1 is MNHEY and CDR2 is SVGAGI. The CDR3 length is 16 residues. Trimming shortened V by 4 bases and J by 2 bases, and 17 bases separated the two germline ends. The CDR3 sequence is CASSSSRQGPNYGYTF. CDR3 DNA: TGTGCCAGCAGTTCCTCTCGTCAGGGTCCGAACTATGGCTACACCTTC.

The chain links TRBV28 to TRBJ1-2; 7 nucleotides align to TRBD1. The CDR3 runs to 13 residues. Germline trimming cut 4 bases from V and 5 bases from J; bases unmatched to any gene: 4. Germline V gene sequence: CDR1 MDHEN, CDR2 SYDVKM. The CDR3 nucleotides are TGTGCCAGCAGTTCCCGGGACAGTTATGGCTACACCTTC. Translated: CASSSRDSYGYTF.

As DNA, the CDR3 is TGTGCCAGCAGATCAGGGGGGAGCGAGCAGTACTTC. It codes for CASRSGGSEQYF. The rearrangement joins TRBV27 to TRBJ2-7; D is perhaps TRBD1 (7 bases). This CDR3 has 12 residues. Germline V gene sequence: CDR1 MNHEY, CDR2 SMNVEV (reference sequence). V was trimmed by 6 bases and J by 6 bases, leaving 12 bases between them.

The chain employs TRBV7-2 and TRBJ2-7; TRBD2 aligns across 12 bases. Germline CDR1 is SGHTA and CDR2 is FQGNSA. This CDR3 has 15 amino acids. With 5 bases clipped from V and 3 bases from J, the junction kept 5 bases outside the gene matches. The CDR3 DNA reads as TGTGCCAGCAGCAAGACTAGCGGGGGATTCTACGAGCAGTACTTC. It specifies CASSKTSGGFYEQYF.

The rearrangement joins TRBV28 to TRBJ1-1, with 8 bases lining up with TRBD1. There are 15 residues in the CDR3. Per the germline V gene, CDR1 is MDHEN and CDR2 is SYDVKM. Trimming took 6 bases from V and 3 from J; bases not matched to a gene: 9. The chain's CDR3 is CASSIRTGRYTEAFF. The CDR3 nucleotides are TGTGCCAGCAGCATTAGGACAGGGCGTTACACTGAAGCTTTCTTT. Together with reference TRBV28 and TRBJ1-1, the CDR3 gives the full variable domain: DVKVTQSSRYLVKRTGEKVFLECVQDMDHENMFWYRQDPGLGLRLIYFSYDVKMKEKGDIPEGYSVSREKKERFSLILESASTNQTSMYLCASSIRTGRYTEAFFGQGTRLTVV.

This clone showed up just a few times. The V gene is TRBV7-9, the J gene TRBJ2-5; D possibly corresponds to TRBD1 (6 bases). The length of the CDR3 is 16 residues. With 5 bases removed from V and 5 bases from J, the gap between germline ends came to 21 bases. Germline values: CDR1 SEHNR, CDR2 FQNEAQ (reference sequence). CDR3 sequence (DNA): TGTGCCAGCAGCAACACCGGGACATGGCCGGGGGAGACCCAGTACTTC. Its protein product is CASSNTGTWPGETQYF.

The chain has TRBV5-6 and TRBJ2-5; 10 bases line up with TRBD1. CDR1 is SGHDT and CDR2 is YYEEEE in the germline V gene. Trimming at V came to 5 bases and at J to 7 bases, leaving 8 bases not matched to a gene. The CDR3 runs to 14 residues. CDR3 region: CASSRDRGSGTQYF. CDR3 in DNA: TGTGCCAGCAGTCGGGACAGGGGTTCGGGGACCCAGTACTTC. The full variable domain, with the rest looked up from reference TRBV5-6 and TRBJ2-5, is DAGVTQSPTHLIKTRGQQVTLRCSPKSGHDTVSWYQQALGQGPQFIFQYYEEEERQRGNFPDRFSGHQFPNYSSELNVNALLLGDSALYLCASSRDRGSGTQYFGPGTRLLVL.

The chain has TRBV2 and TRBJ1-5; D is unresolved. Germline loops: CDR1 SNHLY, CDR2 FYNNEI. The V and J ends lost 3 bases and 6 bases respectively, with 12 bases between them. The CDR3 has 14 amino acids. The CDR3 DNA sequence: TGTGCCAGCAGTGAGGCCGGGTACGGTCAGCCCCAGCATTTT. Translating gives CASSEAGYGQPQHF.

This chain joins TRBV3-1 (or the pseudogene TRBV3-2) and TRBJ2-7; the D gene is possibly TRBD1 (6 bases). Looked up from germline, CDR1 is LGHDT and CDR2 is YNNKEL (reference sequence). This CDR3 region has 15 residues. Between the trimmed V and J ends, which lost 4 bases and 3 bases, there was a span of 16 bases. The CDR3 DNA is TGTGCCAGCAGCCGCTTCCTCCAGGGGAACTACGAGCAGTACTTC. It specifies CASSRFLQGNYEQYF.

The chain combines TRBV5-5 with TRBJ2-1; 10 nucleotides line up with TRBD2. Germline CDR1 and CDR2: SGHKS and YYEKEE (reference sequence). V lost 0 bases to trimming and J lost 6 bases; unmatched junction nucleotides: 3. There are 15 residues in the CDR3. As DNA, the CDR3 is TGTGCCAGCAGCTTGGATCTAGCGGGAGTCAATGAGCAGTTCTTC. It yields the protein CASSLDLAGVNEQFF.

The chain has TRBV10-2 and TRBJ2-1; 11 bases map to TRBD1. The junction had 6 bases not matched to a gene; V was cut back by 4 bases and J by 13 bases. The CDR3 spans 13 residues. The germline V gene has CDR1 WSHSY and CDR2 SAAADI. The CDR3 DNA reads as TGCGCCAGCAGTGGGGGGGACAGGGGGACACAGTTCTTC. As protein: CASSGGDRGTQFF.

V gene TRBV7-2 combines with J gene TRBJ2-2; D is uncertain. Trimming removed 5 bases from V and 0 bases from J, with 10 bases in between. CDR3 length: 15 residues. From germline, CDR1 is SGHTA and CDR2 FQGNSA. The CDR3 DNA is TGTGCCAGCAGCCCCCGCGGCCCGAACACCGGGGAGCTGTTTTTT. This encodes CASSPRGPNTGELFF.

The chain couples TRBV25-1 to TRBJ1-2, with D possibly being TRBD1 (5 bases). The CDR3 sequence is 12 residues long. Trimming pared 8 bases from V and 8 bases from J, leaving 15 bases between. CDR1 and CDR2 (germline): MGHDK, SYGVNS. The CDR3 loop is CASSLGGRGYTF. CDR3 DNA sequence: TGTGCCAGCTCCCTCGGGGGTCGGGGCTACACCTTC.

The rearrangement uses TRBV10-3 and TRBJ2-3; D is perhaps TRBD2 (5 bases). CDR3 size: 14 residues. V shed 3 bases and J shed 4 bases, with 11 bases lying between them. Germline CDR1 reads ENHRY; CDR2 reads SYGVKD. CDR3 sequence reads: CAISEIQLADTQYF. DNA of the CDR3: TGTGCCATCAGTGAAATTCAACTAGCAGATACGCAGTATTTT.

The gene calls are TRBV7-9 and TRBJ1-4, with D perhaps matching TRBD1 (6 bases). V was pared by 6 bases and J by 6 bases, with 17 bases between. This CDR3 spans 15 amino acids. Germline lookup yields CDR1 SEHNR and CDR2 FQNEAQ (reference sequence). The CDR3 is CASSPRGGADEKLFF. The CDR3 region has the DNA TGTGCCAGCAGTCCTCGTGGGGGCGCCGATGAAAAACTGTTTTTT.